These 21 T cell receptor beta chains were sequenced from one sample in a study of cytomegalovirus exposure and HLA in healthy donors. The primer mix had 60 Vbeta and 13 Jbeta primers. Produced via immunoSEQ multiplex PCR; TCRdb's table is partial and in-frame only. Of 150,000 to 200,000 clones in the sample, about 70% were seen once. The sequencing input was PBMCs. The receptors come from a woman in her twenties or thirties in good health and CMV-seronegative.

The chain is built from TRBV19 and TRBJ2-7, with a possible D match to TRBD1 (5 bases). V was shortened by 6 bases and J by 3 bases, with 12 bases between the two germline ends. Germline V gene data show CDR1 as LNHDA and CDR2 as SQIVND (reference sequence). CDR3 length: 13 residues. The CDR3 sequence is CASSEQVLYEQYF. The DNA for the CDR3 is TGTGCCAGTAGCGAACAGGTACTCTACGAGCAGTACTTC.

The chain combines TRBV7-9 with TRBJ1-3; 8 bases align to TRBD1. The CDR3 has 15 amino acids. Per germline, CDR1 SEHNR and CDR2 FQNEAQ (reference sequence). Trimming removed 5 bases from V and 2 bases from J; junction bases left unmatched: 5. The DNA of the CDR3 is TGTGCCAGCAGCCAAGTGACAGGGGCTGGAAACACCATATATTTT. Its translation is CASSQVTGAGNTIYF.

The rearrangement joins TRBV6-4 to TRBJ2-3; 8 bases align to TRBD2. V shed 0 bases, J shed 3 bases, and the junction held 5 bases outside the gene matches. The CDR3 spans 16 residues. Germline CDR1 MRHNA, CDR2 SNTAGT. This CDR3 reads CASSDSLGRGTDTQYF. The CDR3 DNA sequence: TGTGCCAGCAGTGACTCGCTCGGGAGGGGGACAGATACGCAGTATTTT.

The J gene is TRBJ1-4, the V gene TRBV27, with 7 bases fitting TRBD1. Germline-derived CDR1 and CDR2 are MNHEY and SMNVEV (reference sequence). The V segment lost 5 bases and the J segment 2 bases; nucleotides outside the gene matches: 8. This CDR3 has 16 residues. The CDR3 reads CASSLHRGLTNEKLFF. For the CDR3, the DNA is TGTGCCAGCAGTCTGCACAGGGGCCTTACTAATGAAAAACTGTTTTTT.

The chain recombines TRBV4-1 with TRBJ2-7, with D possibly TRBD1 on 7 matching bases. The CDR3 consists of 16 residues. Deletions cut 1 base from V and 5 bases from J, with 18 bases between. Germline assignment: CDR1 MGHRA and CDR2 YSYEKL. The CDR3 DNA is TGCGCCAGCAGCCAAGTTCCGTCAGGGGGGTACGACGAGCAGTACTTC. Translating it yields CASSQVPSGGYDEQYF.

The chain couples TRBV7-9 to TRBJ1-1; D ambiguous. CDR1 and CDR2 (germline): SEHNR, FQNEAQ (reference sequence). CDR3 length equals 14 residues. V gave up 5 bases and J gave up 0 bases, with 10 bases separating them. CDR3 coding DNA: TGTGCCAGCAGCACGTCGGTAATGAACACTGAAGCTTTCTTT. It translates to CASSTSVMNTEAFF.

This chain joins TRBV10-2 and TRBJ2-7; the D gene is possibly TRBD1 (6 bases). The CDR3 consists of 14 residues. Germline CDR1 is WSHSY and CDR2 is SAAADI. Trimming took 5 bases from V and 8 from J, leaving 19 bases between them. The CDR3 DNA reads TGCGCCAGCAGTTCGACGCCCGGGACACCCCAGCAGTACTTC. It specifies CASSSTPGTPQQYF.

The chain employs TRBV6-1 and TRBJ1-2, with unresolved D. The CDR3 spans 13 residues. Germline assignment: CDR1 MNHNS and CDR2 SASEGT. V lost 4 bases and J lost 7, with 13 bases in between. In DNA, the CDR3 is TGTGCCAGCAGTGTTCTGGACTTGGGTGGCTACACCTTC. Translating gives CASSVLDLGGYTF.

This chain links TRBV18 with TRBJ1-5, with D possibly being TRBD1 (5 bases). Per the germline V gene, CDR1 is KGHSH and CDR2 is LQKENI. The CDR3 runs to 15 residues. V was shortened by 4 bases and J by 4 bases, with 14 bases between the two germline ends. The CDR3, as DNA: TGTGCCAGCTCACAAACAGGTACCCTAAATCAGCCCCAGCATTTT. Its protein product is CASSQTGTLNQPQHF.

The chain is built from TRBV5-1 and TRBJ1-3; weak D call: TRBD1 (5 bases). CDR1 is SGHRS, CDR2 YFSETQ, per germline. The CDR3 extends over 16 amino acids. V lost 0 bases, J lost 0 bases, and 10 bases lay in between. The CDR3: CASSLAGGSSGNTIYF. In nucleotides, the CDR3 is TGCGCCAGCAGCTTGGCCGGGGGGAGCTCTGGAAACACCATATATTTT.

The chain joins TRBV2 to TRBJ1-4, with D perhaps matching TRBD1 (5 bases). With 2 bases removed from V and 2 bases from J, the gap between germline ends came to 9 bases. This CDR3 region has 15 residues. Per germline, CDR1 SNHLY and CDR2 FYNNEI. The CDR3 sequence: CASSEMWGTNEKLFF. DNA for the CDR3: TGTGCCAGCAGTGAAATGTGGGGCACTAATGAAAAACTGTTTTTT.

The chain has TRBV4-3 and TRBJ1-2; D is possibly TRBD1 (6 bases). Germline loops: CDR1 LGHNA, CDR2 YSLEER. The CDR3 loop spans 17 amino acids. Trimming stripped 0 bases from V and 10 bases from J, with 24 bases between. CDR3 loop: CASSQEERGQGTEAYTF. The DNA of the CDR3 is TGCGCCAGCAGCCAAGAAGAAAGAGGTCAGGGGACCGAAGCCTACACCTTC.

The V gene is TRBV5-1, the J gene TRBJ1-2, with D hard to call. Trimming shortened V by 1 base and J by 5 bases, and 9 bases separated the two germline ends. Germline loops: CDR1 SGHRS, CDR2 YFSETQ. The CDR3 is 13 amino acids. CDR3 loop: CASSLSTAYGYTF. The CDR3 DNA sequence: TGCGCCAGCAGCTTGAGCACAGCATATGGCTACACCTTC.

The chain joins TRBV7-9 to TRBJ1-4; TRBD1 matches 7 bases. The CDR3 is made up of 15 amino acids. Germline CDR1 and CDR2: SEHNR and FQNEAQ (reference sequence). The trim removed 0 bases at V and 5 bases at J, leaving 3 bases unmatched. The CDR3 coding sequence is TGTGCCAGCAGCTTAGCCCCGGACAGGAATGAAAAACTGTTTTTT. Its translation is CASSLAPDRNEKLFF.

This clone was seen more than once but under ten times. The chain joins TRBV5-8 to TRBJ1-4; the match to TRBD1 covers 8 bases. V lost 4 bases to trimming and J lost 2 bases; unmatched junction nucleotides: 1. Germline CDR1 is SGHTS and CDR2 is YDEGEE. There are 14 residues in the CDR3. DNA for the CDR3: TGTGCCAGCAGCCGACAGGGGACTAATGAAAAACTGTTTTTT. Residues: CASSRQGTNEKLFF.

CDR3 loop: CASSYSGGGNEKLFF. CDR3 bases: TGTGCCAGCAGTTACTCAGGGGGCGGTAATGAAAAACTGTTTTTT. The J gene is TRBJ1-4, the V gene TRBV6-5, with 7 nucleotides matching TRBD1. Trimming at V came to 0 bases and at J to 4 bases, leaving 2 bases not matched to a gene. Looked up from germline, CDR1 is MNHEY and CDR2 is SVGAGI. The CDR3 contains 15 residues.

CDR3 loop: CASSPIGAGGGTDTQYF. The CDR3 nucleotides are TGTGCCAGCAGTCCTATCGGAGCGGGAGGAGGGACAGATACGCAGTATTTT. The V call is TRBV27, the J call TRBJ2-3, with 9 bases aligning to TRBD2. This CDR3 has 17 amino acids. CDR1 and CDR2 from the germline V gene are MNHEY and SMNVEV (reference sequence). The junction had 12 bases not matched to a gene; V was cut back by 5 bases and J by 3 bases.

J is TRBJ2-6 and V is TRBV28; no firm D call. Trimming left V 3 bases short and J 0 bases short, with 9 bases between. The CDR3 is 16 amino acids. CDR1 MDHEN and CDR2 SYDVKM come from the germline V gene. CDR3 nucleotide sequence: TGTGCCAGCAGTTTGACACTCGGCTCTGGGGCCAACGTCCTGACTTTC. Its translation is CASSLTLGSGANVLTF.

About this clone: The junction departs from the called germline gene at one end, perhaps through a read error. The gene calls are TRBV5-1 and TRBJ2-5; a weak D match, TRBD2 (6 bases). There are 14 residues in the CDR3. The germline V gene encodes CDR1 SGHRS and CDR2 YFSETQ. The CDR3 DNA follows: TGCGCCAGCAGCTTGGTTAGCGGACAAGGGACCCAGTACTTC. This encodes CASSLVSGQGTQYF.

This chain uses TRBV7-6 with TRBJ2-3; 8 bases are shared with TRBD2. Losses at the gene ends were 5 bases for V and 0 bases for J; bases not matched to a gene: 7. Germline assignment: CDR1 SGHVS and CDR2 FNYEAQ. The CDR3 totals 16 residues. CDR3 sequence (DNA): TGTGCCAGCAGCCCTTACCGACTAGCGAGCACAGATACGCAGTATTTT. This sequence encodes CASSPYRLASTDTQYF.

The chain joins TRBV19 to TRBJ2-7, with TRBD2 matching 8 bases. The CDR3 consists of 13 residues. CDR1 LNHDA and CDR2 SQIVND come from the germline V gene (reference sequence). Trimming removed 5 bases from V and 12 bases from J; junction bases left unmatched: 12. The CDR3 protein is CASSDFSAGGLYF. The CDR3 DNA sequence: TGTGCCAGTAGTGATTTCTCTGCGGGAGGTTTGTACTTC. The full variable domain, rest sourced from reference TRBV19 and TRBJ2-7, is DGGITQSPKYLFRKEGQNVTLSCEQNLNHDAMYWYRQDPGQGLRLIYYSQIVNDFQKGDIAEGYSVSREKKESFPLTVTSAQKNPTAFYLCASSDFSAGGLYFGPGTRLTVT.